Presented here are 32 T cell receptor beta chains from one specimen sequenced in a study of blood T cell repertoires in COVID-19 (dated by TCRdb to about 2020). Libraries were made using the immunoSEQ multiplex PCR assay. TCRdb mirrors the immuneACCESS table, restricted to in-frame sequences. Some clones are absent from its copies; in checked studies, under half trace to an unresolved V gene, and the reason for the others is unknown. Within this sample are around 80,000 clones, with under 85% of them counted one time only. Roughly 30% of the sample is held by the ten biggest clonotypes. Sequencing was carried out using peripheral blood. Source of these receptors: an elderly woman with acute or convalescent COVID-19.

The chain recombines TRBV7-2 with TRBJ2-2; no clear D gene. V was trimmed by 0 bases and J by 2 bases, leaving 7 bases between them. CDR3 size: 15 residues. CDR1 is SGHTA and CDR2 is FQGNSA in the germline V gene. The DNA for the CDR3 is TGTGCCAGCAGCTTAGCCCTAGATAACACCGGGGAGCTGTTTTTT. Its protein product is CASSLALDNTGELFF.

The rearrangement links TRBV10-2 to TRBJ1-2, with D perhaps TRBD1 (5 bases). The ends were cut back, 6 bases at V and 2 bases at J, with 10 bases in the middle. The CDR3 runs to 13 residues. Germline loops: CDR1 WSHSY, CDR2 SAAADI. The CDR3 bases are TGCGCCAGCAGGGGATCAGGGAACTATGGCTACACCTTC. It codes for CASRGSGNYGYTF.

The chain has TRBV29-1 and TRBJ2-1, with 7 bases aligning to TRBD2. Germline CDR1 is SQVTM and CDR2 is ANQGSEA. The V gene end was trimmed by 7 bases and the J gene end by 1 base; junction bases not matched to a gene: 7. This CDR3 region has 14 residues. CDR3 DNA sequence: TGCAGCGCCCGGACTAGTCTTTCCTACAATGAGCAGTTCTTC. This codes for CSARTSLSYNEQFF.

The chain employs TRBV11-2 and TRBJ2-1; 7 bases line up with TRBD2. Germline V gene lookup returns CDR1 SGHAT and CDR2 FQNNGV. This CDR3 contains 13 residues. V shed 3 bases and J 7 bases; nucleotides not matched to a gene: 3. DNA of the CDR3: TGTGCCAGCAGCTTGGGACTAACGAATGAGCAGTTCTTC. Its protein is CASSLGLTNEQFF. Supplemented by reference TRBV11-2 and TRBJ2-1, the full variable domain reads EAGVAQSPRYKIIEKRQSVAFWCNPISGHATLYWYQQILGQGPKLLIQFQNNGVVDDSQLPKDRFSAERLKGVDSTLKIQPAKLEDSAVYLCASSLGLTNEQFFGPGTRLTVL.

The chain carries TRBV6-2 or TRBV6-3 and TRBJ2-1; D perhaps matches TRBD2 (5 bases). Trimming took 2 bases from V and 3 from J, leaving 5 bases between them. The CDR3 contains 13 residues. Germline CDR1 MNHEY, CDR2 SVGEGT. The CDR3 spells CASSYEGYNEQFF. CDR3 nucleotide sequence: TGTGCCAGCAGTTACGAGGGCTACAATGAGCAGTTCTTC.

The V call is TRBV27, the J call TRBJ2-1; D ambiguous. Germline V CDR1 and CDR2: MNHEY, SMNVEV (reference sequence). The CDR3 covers 15 residues. Trimming shortened V by 8 bases and J by 4 bases, and 18 bases separated the two germline ends. CDR3 region: CASGSSSPTYNEQFF. The CDR3 region has the DNA TGTGCCAGCGGTTCTAGTTCCCCAACGTACAATGAGCAGTTCTTC.

This rearrangement joins TRBV19 to TRBJ2-5; unclear D gene. The germline V gene has CDR1 LNHDA and CDR2 SQIVND (reference sequence). V was clipped by 5 bases and J by 3 bases, with 4 bases between them. The CDR3 length is 11 residues. The CDR3 DNA reads TGTGCCAGTAGTTCAAAAGAGACCCAGTACTTC. Residues: CASSSKETQYF.

The V call is TRBV9, the J call TRBJ2-6; possible D gene TRBD1, 6 bases. The CDR3 contains 15 residues. Germline V gives CDR1 SGDLS, CDR2 YYNGEE. V lost 0 bases and J lost 2, with 6 bases in between. CDR3 sequence: CASSVGGPGANVLTF. For the CDR3, the DNA is TGTGCCAGCAGCGTAGGGGGGCCTGGGGCCAACGTCCTGACTTTC.

This clone was picked up one time. V gene TRBV7-9 combines with J gene TRBJ2-5, with D uncertain. Trimming pared 4 bases from V and 5 bases from J, leaving 8 bases between. CDR1 is SEHNR and CDR2 is FQNEAQ in the germline V gene (reference sequence). There are 12 residues in the CDR3. The CDR3 nucleotides read TGTGCCAGCAGCTACCTCAGGGAGACCCAGTACTTC. Protein: CASSYLRETQYF.

Details on this clone: One end of the junction fails to match germline, which may point to a read error. This chain joins TRBV11-2 and TRBJ2-5, with D perhaps TRBD2 (5 bases). CDR1 and CDR2 (germline): SGHAT, FQNNGV. The length of the CDR3 is 13 residues. The CDR3 DNA reads as TGTGCCAGCAGCCTAGAGAGAGGGGAGACCCAGTACTTC. Translation: CASSLERGETQYF.

J is TRBJ2-1 and V is TRBV9; TRBD2 matches at 11 bases. Germline V gene data show CDR1 as SGDLS and CDR2 as YYNGEE. This CDR3 has 19 amino acids. Germline trimming cut 0 bases from V and 0 bases from J; bases unmatched to any gene: 8. The DNA for the CDR3 is TGTGCCAGCAGCGTAGGTGGGACTAGCGGAGAGAGCTCCTACAATGAGCAGTTCTTC. Translated: CASSVGGTSGESSYNEQFF. Full variable domain (missing parts from reference TRBV9 and TRBJ2-1): DSGVTQTPKHLITATGQRVTLRCSPRSGDLSVYWYQQSLDQGLQFLIQYYNGEERAKGNILERFSAQQFPDLHSELNLSSLELGDSALYFCASSVGGTSGESSYNEQFFGPGTRLTVL.

The chain carries TRBV4-1 and TRBJ2-1; 12 bases fit TRBD2. Trimming at V came to 6 bases and at J to 8 bases, leaving 14 bases not matched to a gene. The CDR3 covers 17 residues. Germline values: CDR1 MGHRA, CDR2 YSYEKL. CDR3 nucleotide sequence: TGCGCCAGCAGTCGGCTACTAGCGGGAGGCTCCTGGGATGAGCAGTTCTTC. Its protein product is CASSRLLAGGSWDEQFF.

Regarding this clone: Other DNA sequences in the same sample also yield this CDR3. This chain joins TRBV6-5 and TRBJ1-5; weak D call: TRBD1 (6 bases). This CDR3 has 13 residues. Germline CDR1 reads MNHEY; CDR2 reads SVGAGI. V was clipped by 6 bases and J by 5 bases, with 11 bases between them. The CDR3 spells CASSLQGDQPQHF. The CDR3 region has the DNA TGTGCCAGCAGCTTACAGGGCGATCAGCCCCAGCATTTT.

This clone was observed a single time. This rearrangement joins TRBV30 to TRBJ2-7; 11 nucleotides agree with TRBD1. V shed 4 bases, J shed 5 bases, and the junction held 10 bases outside the gene matches. The germline V gene has CDR1 GTSNPN and CDR2 SVGIG (reference sequence). The CDR3 length is 15 residues. For the CDR3, the DNA is TGTGCCTGGAACATACCGGGACAGGGGGGACACGAGCAGTACTTC. Protein sequence: CAWNIPGQGGHEQYF.

The chain has TRBV3-1 (or the pseudogene TRBV3-2) and TRBJ2-1; 8 bases match TRBD2. Trimming at V came to 1 base and at J to 4 bases, leaving 6 bases not matched to a gene. Germline-derived CDR1 and CDR2 are LGHDT and YNNKEL (reference sequence). This CDR3 contains 16 residues. CDR3: CASSQGLAGIYNEQFF. For the CDR3, the DNA is TGTGCCAGCAGCCAAGGTTTAGCGGGAATTTACAATGAGCAGTTCTTC.

This chain connects TRBV5-1 to TRBJ2-1; the match to TRBD2 covers 10 bases. Germline values: CDR1 SGHRS, CDR2 YFSETQ. The trim removed 5 bases at V and 15 bases at J, leaving 5 bases unmatched. The CDR3 has 11 residues. DNA of the CDR3: TGCGCCAGCAGTGCAGGGACTAGCGCGTTCTTC. It translates to CASSAGTSAFF.

This clone has just one count. In DNA, the CDR3 is TGTGCCAGCAGCCAAGTGTGGCGGGGGACTGGGGCCAACGTCCTGACTTTC. It encodes CASSQVWRGTGANVLTF. The rearrangement links TRBV3-1 (or the pseudogene TRBV3-2) to TRBJ2-6, with 7 positions matching TRBD2. CDR1 and CDR2 (germline): LGHDT, YNNKEL (reference sequence). Germline trimming cut 1 base from V and 2 bases from J; bases unmatched to any gene: 5. The CDR3 has 17 amino acids.

This clone was observed a few times. The chain recombines TRBV5-1 with TRBJ2-7; 7 nucleotides line up with TRBD1. V was clipped by 5 bases and J by 3 bases; unmatched bases: 5. CDR3 size: 13 residues. Per germline, CDR1 SGHRS and CDR2 YFSETQ. As DNA, the CDR3 is TGCGCCAGCAGTCCGGACAGGAGCTACGAGCAGTACTTC. It is translated as CASSPDRSYEQYF.

This clone occurred once. The chain joins TRBV7-2 to TRBJ2-4; possibly TRBD2 for D (6 bases). There are 14 residues in the CDR3. CDR1 and CDR2 (germline): SGHTA, FQGNSA. V dropped 5 bases and J dropped 0 bases, with 8 bases sitting between them. CDR3 residues: CASSAGLAKNIQYF. CDR3 bases: TGTGCCAGCAGCGCGGGACTAGCCAAAAACATTCAGTACTTC.

This chain links TRBV12-3 or TRBV12-4 with TRBJ2-3; unclear D gene. Trimming removed 6 bases from V and 2 bases from J, with 6 bases in between. The CDR3 spans 12 residues. The CDR3 here is CASRVLTDTQYF. The CDR3 DNA is TGTGCCAGCAGGGTACTCACAGATACGCAGTATTTT.

The CDR3 protein is CASSPGSGWRAQETQYF. CDR3 in DNA: TGTGCCAGCAGCCCAGGATCTGGTTGGAGGGCACAAGAGACCCAGTACTTC. V gene TRBV3-1 (or the pseudogene TRBV3-2) combines with J gene TRBJ2-5, with D tentatively TRBD2 (6 bases). Trimming took off 4 bases at V and 2 bases at J, with 20 bases between the two ends. CDR3 length: 17 residues. Looked up from germline, CDR1 is LGHDT and CDR2 is YNNKEL (reference sequence).

The gene calls are TRBV29-1 and TRBJ2-5; maybe TRBD2 (6 bases). CDR1 and CDR2 from the germline V gene are SQVTM and ANQGSEA. Trimming removed 3 bases at V and 4 bases at J, with 18 bases between. CDR3 length: 15 amino acids. The CDR3 DNA reads TGCAGCGTTGACGGGGGTAGCGGTATCGGAGAGACCCAGTACTTC. Translation gives CSVDGGSGIGETQYF.

The rearrangement links TRBV3-1 (or the pseudogene TRBV3-2) to TRBJ1-2; D might be TRBD1 (6 bases). V was trimmed by 0 bases and J by 6 bases, leaving 17 bases between them. The CDR3 runs to 16 residues. The germline gives CDR1 LGHDT, CDR2 YNNKEL (reference sequence). CDR3 in amino acids: CASSQEHLGTSDGYTF. Here the CDR3 DNA reads TGTGCCAGCAGCCAAGAACATCTTGGGACATCGGATGGCTACACCTTC.

CDR3: CASNISGTPNSYEQYF. In DNA, the CDR3 is TGTGCCAGCAATATAAGCGGGACACCCAACTCCTACGAGCAGTACTTC. J is TRBJ2-7 and V is TRBV27, with a possible D match to TRBD2 (7 bases). The germline V and J ends were trimmed by 7 bases and 0 bases, with 19 bases remaining between them. The CDR3 is 16 amino acids. The germline CDR1 and CDR2 sequences are MNHEY and SMNVEV (reference sequence).

CDR3 sequence: CASSEGLAGWYEQYF. The CDR3 DNA reads as TGTGCCAGCAGCGAGGGACTAGCGGGGTGGTACGAGCAGTACTTC. This chain uses TRBV5-5 with TRBJ2-7; 13 bases map to TRBD2. From germline, CDR1 is SGHKS and CDR2 YYEKEE (reference sequence). The CDR3 is 15 residues long. V shed 4 bases, J shed 4 bases, and the junction held 5 bases outside the gene matches.

This clone was seen a few times. The chain recombines TRBV5-8 with TRBJ1-2, with D unclear. Germline V gene sequence: CDR1 SGHTS, CDR2 YDEGEE. The CDR3 extends over 13 amino acids. Deletions cut 0 bases from V and 7 bases from J, with 10 bases between. CDR3 protein: CASSLAGSGGYTF. DNA of the CDR3: TGTGCCAGCAGCTTGGCCGGGAGTGGTGGCTACACCTTC.

This sequence joins TRBV2 and TRBJ2-1; 10 nucleotides match TRBD2. This CDR3 has 15 amino acids. The V segment lost 4 bases and the J segment 7 bases; nucleotides outside the gene matches: 7. Germline V gene lookup returns CDR1 SNHLY and CDR2 FYNNEI. CDR3 DNA: TGTGCCAGCAGTGGTCTCCTAGCGGGAGATAATGAGCAGTTCTTC. It translates to CASSGLLAGDNEQFF.

The genes are TRBV4-2 and TRBJ2-1; 9 bases are shared with TRBD2. Trimming took 0 bases from V and 7 from J; bases not matched to a gene: 13. Germline V CDR1 and CDR2: LGHNA, YNFKEQ. The CDR3 totals 18 residues. The CDR3 DNA follows: TGTGCCAGCAGCCAAGATCATCGCGGGAGGGCCCGTAGAAATGAGCAGTTCTTC. It specifies CASSQDHRGRARRNEQFF.

This clone was picked up one time. At one boundary the junction diverges from the germline segment, which might be a read error. The genes are TRBV24-1 and TRBJ2-1; TRBD2 aligns across 7 bases. The CDR3 loop spans 16 amino acids. Per the germline V gene, CDR1 is KGHDR and CDR2 is SFDVKD. The CDR3 DNA follows: TGTGCCACCAGTGATGTAATGGCGGGAGCTAACAATGAGCGGTTCTTC. Its translation: CATSDVMAGANNERFF.

The rearrangement links TRBV28 to TRBJ2-7, with 9 bases lining up with TRBD2. Germline CDR1 MDHEN, CDR2 SYDVKM. J lost 2 bases, V lost 6 bases, and 5 bases had no gene match. This CDR3 region has 14 residues. The CDR3 loop reads CASRTGLATYEQYF. The DNA for the CDR3 is TGTGCCAGCAGAACGGGACTAGCCACCTACGAGCAGTACTTC.

The gene calls are TRBV9 and TRBJ2-7; D is possibly TRBD2 (6 bases). The CDR3 has 15 residues. The V and J ends lost 0 bases and 0 bases respectively, with 10 bases between them. Germline lookup yields CDR1 SGDLS and CDR2 YYNGEE. The CDR3, as DNA: TGTGCCAGCAGCGTAGCCCCGGGAGACTCCTACGAGCAGTACTTC. Its translation is CASSVAPGDSYEQYF.

The V gene is TRBV6-2 or TRBV6-3, the J gene TRBJ2-5; 7 bases are a match to TRBD2. Per the germline V gene, CDR1 is MNHEY and CDR2 is SVGEGT. The trim removed 5 bases at V and 7 bases at J, leaving 4 bases unmatched. There are 12 residues in the CDR3. CDR3 in DNA: TGTGCCAGCAGTCAGAGGGAGGGGACCCAGTACTTC. Protein sequence: CASSQREGTQYF.